This T cell receptor (beta chain) was recorded in a study of blood T cell repertoires in COVID-19. CDR1 is SGHTA and CDR2 is FQGNSA in the germline V gene. The CDR3 length is 15 residues. The V gene end was trimmed by 2 bases and the J gene end by 3 bases; junction bases not matched to a gene: 3. Only in-frame clones appear in the TCRdb table, and some are missing; sequencing was by immunoSEQ multiplex PCR. The sample yields about 430,000 clones, approximately 90% seen once. The receptor was isolated from a woman aged 18-29 years who had been exposed to COVID-19. Sequenced material: PBMCs or T cells enriched from blood (not recorded which). The gene calls are TRBV7-2 and TRBJ2-1; 8 positions match TRBD1. CDR3 protein: CASSLLQGVYNEQFF. For the CDR3, the DNA is TGTGCCAGCAGCTTACTACAGGGGGTCTACAATGAGCAGTTCTTC.